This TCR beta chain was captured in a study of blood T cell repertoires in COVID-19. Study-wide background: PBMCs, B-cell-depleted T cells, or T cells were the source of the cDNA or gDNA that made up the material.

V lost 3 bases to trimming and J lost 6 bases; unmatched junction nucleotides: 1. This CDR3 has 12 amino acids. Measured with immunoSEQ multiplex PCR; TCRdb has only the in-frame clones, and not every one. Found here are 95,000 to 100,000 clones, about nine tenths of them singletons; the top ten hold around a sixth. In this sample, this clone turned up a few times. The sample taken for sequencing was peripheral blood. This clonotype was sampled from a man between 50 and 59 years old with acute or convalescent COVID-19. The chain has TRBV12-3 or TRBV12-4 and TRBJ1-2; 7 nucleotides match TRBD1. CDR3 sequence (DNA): TGTGCCAGCAGTTTGACAGGGCATGGCTACACCTTC. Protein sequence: CASSLTGHGYTF.